This T cell receptor beta chain comes out of a study of blood T cell repertoires in COVID-19. Authors' processing steps: Reference gene primer amplification gave estimated nucleated cell counts. Libraries were prepared by immunoSEQ multiplex PCR; TCRdb keeps only in-frame clonotypes and omits some of them. Clone size and V and J calls were adopted from that table, with D and trimming inferred from the DNA. Of some 48,000 clones in the sample, about 85% were seen once. Trimming left V 2 bases short and J 2 bases short, with 7 bases between. Germline loops: CDR1 MNHEY, CDR2 SVGAGI. This CDR3 spans 13 amino acids. This clone occurred many times.

Sequences were obtained from peripheral blood. The sequence was collected from a woman in her sixties or seventies with acute or convalescent COVID-19. The chain uses TRBV6-5 and TRBJ2-7; D perhaps matches TRBD1 (6 bases). The CDR3 DNA follows: TGTGCCAGCAGTTACAAGGGGGCCTACGAGCAGTACTTC. It encodes CASSYKGAYEQYF.